What follows are 27 T cell receptor beta chains derived from one specimen sequenced in a study of CD8 T cells in Susac syndrome. With random hexamers, reverse transcription was performed on about 0.45 to 1 ug of RNA. Each CDR3 protein gets one entry after TCRdb re-called the immunoSEQ multiplex PCR reads with MiXCR. The sample yields under 150,000 distinct CDR3 sequences, around 90% seen once. Material for sequencing was CD8+ T cells from PBMCs. All receptors come from a human donor with multiple sclerosis.

The J gene is TRBJ2-1, the V gene TRBV5-1, with 8 bases fitting TRBD1. Germline V gene lookup returns CDR1 SGHRS and CDR2 YFSETQ. The CDR3 has 17 amino acids. V lost 0 bases to trimming and J lost 7 bases; unmatched junction nucleotides: 12. In DNA form, the CDR3 reads TGCGCCAGCAGCTTGGGGACCGGGACAGGCCGCCGAAATGAGCAGTTCTTC. This codes for CASSLGTGTGRRNEQFF.

V gene TRBV5-6 combines with J gene TRBJ2-4; D is perhaps TRBD1 or TRBD2 (5 bases each). V lost 4 bases, J lost 6 bases, and 20 bases lay in between. Germline CDR1 SGHDT, CDR2 YYEEEE. The CDR3 sequence is 16 residues long. The DNA of the CDR3 is TGTGCCAGCAGCGGGACCAGGACCTGGCAGGGAAACATTCAGTACTTC. This sequence encodes CASSGTRTWQGNIQYF.

The chain is built from TRBV19 and TRBJ1-1, with D unclear. Germline assignment: CDR1 LNHDA and CDR2 SQIVND (reference sequence). The germline V and J ends were trimmed by 6 bases and 6 bases, with 14 bases remaining between them. CDR3 size: 13 residues. The CDR3 loop reads CASSRVLPPEAFF. CDR3 nucleotides: TGTGCCAGTAGCAGAGTACTCCCGCCTGAAGCTTTCTTT.

This sequence joins TRBV24-1 and TRBJ2-2; D is uncertain. V was trimmed by 1 base and J by 2 bases, leaving 7 bases between them. This CDR3 has 15 residues. CDR1 and CDR2 from the germline V gene are KGHDR and SFDVKD. DNA for the CDR3: TGTGCCACCAGTGATTTAGACCTAAACACCGGGGAGCTGTTTTTT. Translation: CATSDLDLNTGELFF.

The V gene is TRBV29-1, the J gene TRBJ2-5; possibly TRBD2 for D (6 bases). Germline values: CDR1 SQVTM, CDR2 ANQGSEA. There are 12 residues in the CDR3. V was trimmed by 7 bases and J by 5 bases, leaving 14 bases between them. CDR3 residues: CSGRGAGETQYF. The CDR3, as DNA: TGCAGCGGGAGAGGGGCGGGGGAGACCCAGTACTTC.

The rearrangement uses TRBV19 and TRBJ2-3; a possible D gene is TRBD1 (5 bases). The CDR3 is made up of 16 amino acids. CDR1 LNHDA and CDR2 SQIVND come from the germline V gene (reference sequence). With 3 bases removed from V and 4 bases from J, the gap between germline ends came to 17 bases. This CDR3 is CASSILANLQADTQYF. The CDR3 DNA reads as TGTGCCAGTAGTATCTTAGCCAATCTACAGGCAGATACGCAGTATTTT.

The rearrangement links TRBV27 to TRBJ2-7; D gene unclear. This CDR3 has 13 residues. CDR1 and CDR2 from the germline V gene are MNHEY and SMNVEV (reference sequence). V was pared by 5 bases and J by 0 bases, with 8 bases between. This chain's CDR3 is CASSPLPSYEQYF. The CDR3 DNA sequence: TGTGCCAGCAGTCCCCTCCCCTCCTACGAGCAGTACTTC.

The chain combines TRBV12-3 or TRBV12-4 with TRBJ2-7, with D possibly TRBD2 on 6 matching bases. V gave up 3 bases and J gave up 2 bases, with 14 bases separating them. The CDR3 runs to 15 residues. The CDR3 region is CASSFGPPGAYEQYF. Written as DNA, the CDR3 is TGTGCCAGCAGTTTTGGACCACCGGGGGCCTACGAGCAGTACTTC.

The CDR3: CSGLLAGDDTGELFF. CDR3 sequence (DNA): TGCAGCGGCTTACTAGCGGGAGACGACACCGGGGAGCTGTTTTTT. The J gene is TRBJ2-2, the V gene TRBV29-1, with 11 bases aligning to TRBD2. Germline CDR1 SQVTM, CDR2 ANQGSEA. CDR3 length: 15 amino acids. V was pared by 7 bases and J by 3 bases, with 7 bases of the junction left unmatched.

The J gene is TRBJ2-1, the V gene TRBV20-1; 10 bases map to TRBD2. V dropped 3 bases and J dropped 9; count of bases not matched to a gene: 8. The CDR3 runs to 14 residues. Per germline, CDR1 DFQATT and CDR2 SNEGSKA (reference sequence). The CDR3 region has the DNA TGCAGTGCTAGCCCAGCGGGAGGGCCGAGTGAGCAGTTCTTC. This encodes CSASPAGGPSEQFF.

The chain combines TRBV12-3 or TRBV12-4 with TRBJ2-7; 9 nucleotides align to TRBD2. The V gene end was trimmed by 7 bases and the J gene end by 3 bases; junction bases not matched to a gene: 7. The CDR3 loop spans 14 amino acids. The CDR3: CASTHSGSSYEQYF. The DNA of the CDR3 is TGTGCCAGCACTCATAGCGGGAGCAGCTACGAGCAGTACTTC.

This chain uses TRBV3-1 with TRBJ2-5, with D hard to call. CDR1 LGHDT and CDR2 YNNKEL come from the germline V gene (reference sequence). V gave up 0 bases and J gave up 4 bases, with 6 bases separating them. CDR3 size: 13 residues. In DNA, the CDR3 is TGTGCCAGCAGCCAAGATTTTGGAGAGACCCAGTACTTC. Residues: CASSQDFGETQYF.

The chain recombines TRBV28 with TRBJ2-7, with 7 positions matching TRBD2. The CDR3 consists of 15 residues. Germline CDR1 MDHEN, CDR2 SYDVKM. Unmatched junction bases numbered 12, after V lost 3 bases and J lost 7 bases. This chain's CDR3 is CASSFSGGLAGEQYF. The CDR3 DNA sequence: TGTGCCAGCAGTTTCTCGGGAGGATTAGCTGGGGAGCAGTACTTC.

This chain links TRBV2 with TRBJ2-7; D uncertain. The length of the CDR3 is 14 residues. Trimming stripped 3 bases from V and 1 base from J, with 10 bases between. Germline V lookup: CDR1 SNHLY, CDR2 FYNNEI. The CDR3 loop is CASSEGMRSYEQYF. The CDR3 DNA reads TGTGCCAGCAGTGAGGGGATGAGATCCTACGAGCAGTACTTC.

This rearrangement joins TRBV12-3 or TRBV12-4 to TRBJ2-3; D perhaps matches TRBD2 (6 bases). V lost 3 bases and J 2 bases, leaving 12 bases between the germline ends. The CDR3 length is 15 residues. The CDR3 reads CASSFLAGLTDTQYF. The DNA for the CDR3 is TGTGCCAGCAGTTTCCTTGCGGGACTCACAGATACGCAGTATTTT.

This clonotype occurred once. The chain has TRBV29-1 and TRBJ2-2; D perhaps matches TRBD2 (6 bases). This CDR3 region has 12 residues. With 6 bases removed from V and 8 bases from J, the gap between germline ends came to 13 bases. Germline V lookup: CDR1 SQVTM, CDR2 ANQGSEA. CDR3 nucleotides: TGCAGCGTCTTTGCGGGGTCGGGGGAGCTGTTTTTT. Translation gives CSVFAGSGELFF.

The V call is TRBV7-9, the J call TRBJ2-5; the match to TRBD1 covers 7 bases. Germline V lookup: CDR1 SEHNR, CDR2 FQNEAQ (reference sequence). The CDR3 spans 15 residues. Losses at the gene ends were 4 bases for V and 3 bases for J; bases not matched to a gene: 8. The CDR3 DNA reads as TGTGCCAGCAGCTCGCCGCAGGGGGAGAAAGAGACCCAGTACTTC. Translation gives CASSSPQGEKETQYF.

This clonotype was found once. The chain employs TRBV7-9 and TRBJ2-1; 11 positions agree with TRBD1. Trimming took 5 bases from V and 4 from J; bases not matched to a gene: 4. The germline V gene has CDR1 SEHNR and CDR2 FQNEAQ (reference sequence). The CDR3 length is 15 residues. CDR3 sequence (DNA): TGTGCCAGCAGCCCCGGGACAGGGGGTTACAATGAGCAGTTCTTC. This gives the protein CASSPGTGGYNEQFF.

The chain has TRBV4-3 and TRBJ2-2; no clear D. The CDR3 spans 18 residues. Germline values: CDR1 LGHNA, CDR2 YSLEER. The V and J ends lost 4 bases and 1 base respectively, with 19 bases between them. In DNA form, the CDR3 reads TGCGCCAGCAGCCCCCAAACCCCCAGCGCTATGAACACCGGGGAGCTGTTTTTT. Translating it yields CASSPQTPSAMNTGELFF.

The V and J genes are TRBV27 and TRBJ1-2; 8 bases align to TRBD1. Germline V CDR1 and CDR2: MNHEY, SMNVEV (reference sequence). Losses at the gene ends were 5 bases for V and 5 bases for J; bases not matched to a gene: 7. This CDR3 is built from 14 residues. The CDR3 loop reads CASSPTGGVYGYTF. In DNA form, the CDR3 reads TGTGCCAGCAGTCCAACAGGGGGTGTTTATGGCTACACCTTC.

The chain joins TRBV29-1 to TRBJ2-7; 8 nucleotides align to TRBD1. The germline V gene encodes CDR1 SQVTM and CDR2 ANQGSEA. V lost 2 bases, J lost 3 bases, and 6 bases stayed unmatched. The CDR3 covers 14 residues. The CDR3 region is CSVESTTGDYEQYF. The CDR3 DNA reads as TGCAGCGTTGAAAGCACGACAGGGGACTACGAGCAGTACTTC.

The chain joins TRBV7-8 to TRBJ2-7, with 13 bases aligning to TRBD2. CDR1 is SGHVS, CDR2 FQNEAQ, per germline. The CDR3 extends over 16 amino acids. V gave up 4 bases and J gave up 3 bases; unmatched junction bases: 6. The CDR3 protein is CASSSTLAGGGYEQYF. DNA for the CDR3: TGTGCCAGCAGCTCTACACTAGCGGGAGGGGGCTACGAGCAGTACTTC.

V usage is TRBV3-1 and J usage is TRBJ2-1; possibly TRBD1 or TRBD2 for D (5 bases each). The CDR3 loop spans 15 amino acids. V was pared by 0 bases and J by 8 bases, with 14 bases between. CDR1 and CDR2 (germline): LGHDT, YNNKEL (reference sequence). The CDR3 is CASSQERGPVDEQFF. For the CDR3, the DNA is TGTGCCAGCAGCCAAGAGAGGGGCCCCGTTGATGAGCAGTTCTTC.

V gene TRBV19 combines with J gene TRBJ2-7; D unclear. The CDR3 runs 11 residues. Between the trimmed V and J ends, which lost 4 bases and 6 bases, there was a span of 7 bases. Germline-derived CDR1 and CDR2 are LNHDA and SQIVND (reference sequence). In nucleotides, the CDR3 is TGTGCCAGTAGTACTAAAAGCGAGCAGTACTTC. Its protein is CASSTKSEQYF. Full variable domain (outside the CDR3, taken from reference TRBV19 and TRBJ2-7): DGGITQSPKYLFRKEGQNVTLSCEQNLNHDAMYWYRQDPGQGLRLIYYSQIVNDFQKGDIAEGYSVSREKKESFPLTVTSAQKNPTAFYLCASSTKSEQYFGPGTRLTVT.

This clonotype appeared a single time. CDR3 coding DNA: TGTGCCAGCAGCGTAGGACTAGCGGGAGATGAGCAGTTCTTC. Its translation: CASSVGLAGDEQFF. This chain joins TRBV9 and TRBJ2-1; 12 nucleotides match TRBD2. This CDR3 is built from 14 residues. V lost 0 bases and J lost 8; bases outside the gene matches: 0. In germline, CDR1 is SGDLS, CDR2 YYNGEE.

This chain connects TRBV29-1 to TRBJ2-2; D unresolved. Germline V gives CDR1 SQVTM, CDR2 ANQGSEA. Trimming shortened V by 7 bases and J by 0 bases, and 6 bases separated the two germline ends. The CDR3 runs 12 residues. CDR3 residues: CSALSNTGELFF. The CDR3 bases are TGCAGCGCGCTTTCGAACACCGGGGAGCTGTTTTTT.

This chain connects TRBV20-1 to TRBJ2-6; tentatively, D is TRBD1 (6 bases). V lost 6 bases to trimming and J lost 0 bases, with 15 bases between them. The CDR3 is made up of 16 amino acids. In germline, CDR1 is DFQATT, CDR2 SNEGSKA (reference sequence). This CDR3 reads CSAPDSDSSGANVLTF. The DNA of the CDR3 is TGCAGTGCACCGGACTCGGACAGCTCTGGGGCCAACGTCCTGACTTTC.